This TCR beta chain was captured by sequencing in a study of T cell responses to AZD1222 COVID-19 vaccine. Sequenced by immunoSEQ multiplex PCR; TCRdb stores in-frame clones only, minus some. The table shows about 120,000 clones, with roughly 87% occurring only once. From germline, CDR1 is SGHTA and CDR2 FQGNSA. The CDR3 contains 14 residues. Trimming stripped 4 bases from V and 5 bases from J, with 14 bases between. V usage is TRBV7-2 and J usage is TRBJ1-1, with a possible D match to TRBD1 (6 bases). The sequenced sample was peripheral blood, obtained 28 days after the second AZD1222 dose. The sequence was obtained from an adult who received the AZD1222 COVID-19 vaccine. For the CDR3, the DNA is TGTGCCAGCAGCTCCCAGGGGAGGCGAACTGAAGCTTTCTTT. It is translated as CASSSQGRRTEAFF. The whole variable domain, remainder taken from reference TRBV7-2 and TRBJ1-1, is GAGVSQSPSNKVTEKGKDVELRCDPISGHTALYWYRQSLGQGLEFLIYFQGNSAPDKSGLPSDRFSAERTGGSVSTLTIQRTQQEDSAVYLCASSSQGRRTEAFFGQGTRLTVV.